These 21 T cell receptor beta chains originate from one sample sequenced in a study of control samples from healthy donors and cancer patients. Produced via immunoSEQ multiplex PCR; TCRdb's table is partial and in-frame only. The sample gives 200,000 to 250,000 clones, 85% to 95% of which show up once; around 1.5% is in the top ten. Sequencing was carried out using blood. The receptors stem from a man in his fifties in good health.

V is TRBV4-1 and J is TRBJ2-2, with 7 bases identical to TRBD1. The germline CDR1 and CDR2 sequences are MGHRA and YSYEKL. The CDR3 extends over 14 amino acids. J lost 3 bases, V lost 8 bases, and 6 bases had no gene match. CDR3 sequence (DNA): TGCGCCAGCGGAAGGGGGCAGCACACCGGGGAGCTGTTTTTT. Translation: CASGRGQHTGELFF.

The chain has TRBV6-6 and TRBJ1-6, with 10 bases identical to TRBD1. The junction had 7 bases not matched to a gene; V was cut back by 5 bases and J by 9 bases. The CDR3 covers 15 residues. Germline CDR1 and CDR2: MNHNY and SVGAGI (reference sequence). Here the CDR3 reads CASSDRQGASSPLHF. The CDR3 DNA sequence: TGTGCCAGCAGTGACCGACAGGGGGCGAGTTCACCCCTCCACTTT.

The table lists this clone with a count of one. Sequence at one end of the junction differs from germline and may be a read error. V is TRBV11-2 and J is TRBJ2-1; perhaps TRBD1 as D (5 bases). The CDR3 has 15 amino acids. Germline CDR1 is SGHAT and CDR2 is FQNNGV. CDR3: CASSLGRVKGNEQFF. As DNA, the CDR3 is TGTGCCAGCAGTTTAGGCAGGGTAAAGGGCAATGAGCAGTTCTTC.

The chain is built from TRBV7-9 and TRBJ2-1; TRBD2 might be the D (6 bases). This CDR3 is 15 amino acids long. Trimming pared 4 bases from V and 3 bases from J, leaving 13 bases between. Germline values: CDR1 SEHNR, CDR2 FQNEAQ (reference sequence). This CDR3 reads CASSSPGVGYNEQFF. The CDR3 nucleotides read TGTGCCAGCAGCTCCCCGGGGGTTGGCTACAATGAGCAGTTCTTC.

J is TRBJ2-7 and V is TRBV18; D is unresolved. V was pared by 2 bases and J by 2 bases, with 7 bases between. CDR1 KGHSH and CDR2 LQKENI come from the germline V gene. The CDR3 has 13 amino acids. The CDR3 DNA reads as TGTGCCAGCTCACCAGGCAGTACCTACGAGCAGTACTTC. Its protein product is CASSPGSTYEQYF.

The V call is TRBV28, the J call TRBJ1-2, with TRBD1 identical over 8 bases. Trimming cost V 2 bases and J 4 bases; bases outside gene matches: 0. This CDR3 has 13 residues. Germline loops: CDR1 MDHEN, CDR2 SYDVKM. CDR3 in DNA: TGTGCCAGCAGTTTAGGACAGGGCTATGGCTACACCTTC. It yields the protein CASSLGQGYGYTF.

In nucleotides, the CDR3 is TGTGCCAGCAGTTACGGACAGGGAACCACAGATACGCAGTATTTT. Protein sequence: CASSYGQGTTDTQYF. This rearrangement joins TRBV6-2 or TRBV6-3 to TRBJ2-3, with TRBD1 identical over 8 bases. This CDR3 comprises 15 residues. Germline CDR1 and CDR2: MNHEY and SVGEGT. The V and J ends lost 2 bases and 2 bases, in that order; junction bases with no gene match: 3.

This sequence joins TRBV15 and TRBJ2-3; 7 bases are shared with TRBD1. The CDR3 length is 16 residues. Germline V CDR1 and CDR2: LNHNV, YYDKDF (reference sequence). J was trimmed by 4 bases and V by 5 bases; bases with no gene match: 12. CDR3 amino acids: CATSRRVSRGPDTQYF. The CDR3 nucleotides read TGTGCCACCAGCCGCCGGGTCTCGAGGGGGCCAGATACGCAGTATTTT.

This clone came up once. This chain uses TRBV2 with TRBJ2-3; no definite D call. The CDR3 sequence is 11 residues long. V was shortened by 8 bases and J by 2 bases, with 5 bases between the two germline ends. Germline loops: CDR1 SNHLY, CDR2 FYNNEI. The CDR3 loop reads CASSTTDTQYF. Written as DNA, the CDR3 is TGTGCCAGCTCGACCACAGATACGCAGTATTTT.

The sample holds one count of this clone. The chain couples TRBV6-5 to TRBJ2-7; 7 bases line up with TRBD2. Germline values: CDR1 MNHEY, CDR2 SVGAGI. V shed 4 bases, J shed 3 bases, and the junction held 12 bases outside the gene matches. There are 16 residues in the CDR3. CDR3 coding DNA: TGTGCCAGCAGTTCTGCGACTAGCCGGGGAAACTACGAGCAGTACTTC. Amino acids: CASSSATSRGNYEQYF.

Comments on this clone: Additional DNA sequences in this sample encode the identical CDR3. This chain links TRBV29-1 with TRBJ1-2, with D unresolved. The CDR3 is made up of 12 amino acids. V was pared by 2 bases and J by 2 bases, with 6 bases between. The germline V gene encodes CDR1 SQVTM and CDR2 ANQGSEA. CDR3 region: CSVELGNYGYTF. Written as DNA, the CDR3 is TGCAGCGTTGAATTAGGGAACTATGGCTACACCTTC.

As to this clone: The germline gene is not matched at one end of the junction; a read error may be the cause. The sample holds other DNA sequences that translate to the same CDR3. The rearrangement uses TRBV7-2 and TRBJ1-6; D gene unclear. This CDR3 spans 16 amino acids. Germline V lookup: CDR1 SGHTA, CDR2 FQGNSA. In DNA form, the CDR3 reads TGTGTCAGCAGCTTAGAATCCGGGGCCTATAATTCACCCCTCCACTTT. It codes for CVSSLESGAYNSPLHF.

V is TRBV11-3 and J is TRBJ2-1; D is possibly TRBD1 or TRBD2 (7 bases each). Germline V gives CDR1 SGHNT, CDR2 YENEEA. Trimming removed 5 bases from V and 13 bases from J, with 18 bases in between. This CDR3 is built from 13 residues. CDR3 nucleotide sequence: TGTGCCAGCAGCCTGGGCAGGGGGGGGACCCAGTTCTTC. This codes for CASSLGRGGTQFF.

This chain joins TRBV24-1 and TRBJ2-2; D is uncertain. Trimming shortened V by 8 bases and J by 1 base, and 4 bases separated the two germline ends. CDR1 is KGHDR, CDR2 SFDVKD, per germline. The CDR3 length is 12 residues. The CDR3 loop is CATTGNTGELFF. The CDR3 coding sequence is TGTGCCACCACGGGGAACACCGGGGAGCTGTTTTTT.

The chain has TRBV5-1 and TRBJ2-3; perhaps TRBD2 as D (6 bases). The germline V gene has CDR1 SGHRS and CDR2 YFSETQ. Trimming stripped 5 bases from V and 8 bases from J, with 12 bases between. The CDR3 loop spans 12 amino acids. CDR3 sequence: CASSREFSTQYF. The DNA for the CDR3 is TGCGCCAGCAGTCGGGAGTTCAGTACGCAGTATTTT.

This clone has only one observation. The chain joins TRBV2 to TRBJ1-2; 7 nucleotides agree with TRBD1. The V gene's germline CDR1 is SNHLY and CDR2 FYNNEI. CDR3 size: 13 residues. After removal of 8 bases from V and 8 bases from J, the junction contained 11 bases not matched to a gene. The CDR3 here is CASLSGGRGGYTF. CDR3 nucleotides: TGTGCCAGCCTATCAGGGGGGCGAGGCGGCTACACCTTC.

The chain employs TRBV4-1 and TRBJ1-4; D remains ambiguous. Germline V gene lookup returns CDR1 MGHRA and CDR2 YSYEKL. Trimming took off 4 bases at V and 8 bases at J, with 11 bases between the two ends. This CDR3 has 13 amino acids. The CDR3 sequence is CASSRGFGEKLFF. In DNA form, the CDR3 reads TGCGCCAGCAGCCGCGGGTTTGGGGAAAAACTGTTTTTT.

The rearrangement links TRBV11-2 to TRBJ1-2, with a tentative D call TRBD1 (5 bases). In germline, CDR1 is SGHAT, CDR2 FQNNGV. The CDR3 length is 15 residues. The ends were cut back, 4 bases at V and 4 bases at J, with 16 bases in the middle. The CDR3 here is CASSSRGPPPYGYTF. The CDR3, as DNA: TGTGCCAGCAGCTCAAGGGGACCGCCTCCCTATGGCTACACCTTC.

This clone was found once. The chain links TRBV2 to TRBJ1-5, with D possibly matching TRBD1 (5 bases). V gave up 3 bases and J gave up 0 bases, with 9 bases separating them. The length of the CDR3 is 15 residues. The germline V gene has CDR1 SNHLY and CDR2 FYNNEI. Here the CDR3 reads CASSDQGLSNQPQHF. For the CDR3, the DNA is TGTGCCAGCAGTGACCAGGGCCTTAGCAATCAGCCCCAGCATTTT.

The rearrangement joins TRBV5-1 to TRBJ1-1, with D perhaps TRBD1 (5 bases). Trimming took 4 bases from V and 5 from J, leaving 18 bases between them. CDR1 is SGHRS, CDR2 YFSETQ, per germline. The length of the CDR3 is 15 residues. The CDR3, as DNA: TGCGCCAGCAGCCCCCCTGGAGGGACCGATACTGAAGCTTTCTTT. This translates into CASSPPGGTDTEAFF.

This chain links TRBV9 with TRBJ2-2, with D perhaps TRBD2 (5 bases). Germline V gene sequence: CDR1 SGDLS, CDR2 YYNGEE. V was trimmed by 7 bases and J by 7 bases, leaving 17 bases between them. The CDR3 is 14 amino acids. CDR3 bases: TGTGCCAGCCGGAAAGGAGGCCGGGGCGGGGAGCTGTTTTTT. It codes for CASRKGGRGGELFF.